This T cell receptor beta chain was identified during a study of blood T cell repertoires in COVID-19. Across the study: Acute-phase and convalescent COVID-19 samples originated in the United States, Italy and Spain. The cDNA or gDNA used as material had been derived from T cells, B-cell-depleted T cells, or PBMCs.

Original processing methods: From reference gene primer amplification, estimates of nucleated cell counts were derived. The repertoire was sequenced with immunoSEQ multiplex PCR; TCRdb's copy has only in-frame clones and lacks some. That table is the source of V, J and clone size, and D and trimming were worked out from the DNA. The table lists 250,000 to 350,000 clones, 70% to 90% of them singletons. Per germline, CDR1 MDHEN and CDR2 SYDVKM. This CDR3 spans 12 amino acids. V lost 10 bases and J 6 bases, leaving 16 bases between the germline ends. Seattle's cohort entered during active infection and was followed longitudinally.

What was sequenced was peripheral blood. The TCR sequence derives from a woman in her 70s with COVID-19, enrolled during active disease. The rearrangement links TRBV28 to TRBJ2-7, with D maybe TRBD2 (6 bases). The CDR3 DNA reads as TGTGCCACCCAACGAAAGGGAGGCGAGCAGTACTTC. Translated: CATQRKGGEQYF.